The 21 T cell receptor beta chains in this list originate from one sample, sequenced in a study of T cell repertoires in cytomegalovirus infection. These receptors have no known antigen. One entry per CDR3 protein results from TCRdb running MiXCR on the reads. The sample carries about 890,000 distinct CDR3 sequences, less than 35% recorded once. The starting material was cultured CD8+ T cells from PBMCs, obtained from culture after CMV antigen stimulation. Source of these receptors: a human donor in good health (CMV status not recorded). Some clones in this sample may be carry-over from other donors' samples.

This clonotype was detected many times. The CDR3 is CASSSPGQGHYNEQFF. CDR3 sequence (DNA): TGTGCCAGCAGCTCCCCAGGACAGGGGCACTACAATGAGCAGTTCTTC. The chain uses TRBV11-3 and TRBJ2-1; 9 bases match TRBD1. V dropped 4 bases and J dropped 3; count of bases not matched to a gene: 7. The CDR3 loop spans 16 amino acids. Germline V CDR1 and CDR2: SGHNT, YENEEA.

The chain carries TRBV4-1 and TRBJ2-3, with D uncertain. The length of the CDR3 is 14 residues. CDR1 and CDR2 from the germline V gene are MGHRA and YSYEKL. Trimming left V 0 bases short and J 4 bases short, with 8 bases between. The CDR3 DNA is TGCGCCAGCAGCCAAGATTTAGGTTCAGATACGCAGTATTTT. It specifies CASSQDLGSDTQYF.

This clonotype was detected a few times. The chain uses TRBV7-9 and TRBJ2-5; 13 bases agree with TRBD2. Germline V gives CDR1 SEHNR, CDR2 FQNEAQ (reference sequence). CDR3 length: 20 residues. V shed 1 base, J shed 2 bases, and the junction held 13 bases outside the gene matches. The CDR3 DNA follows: TGTGCCAGCAGCTTAGTTGGACTAGCGGGGGACGTTCGTTGGCAAGAGACCCAGTACTTC. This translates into CASSLVGLAGDVRWQETQYF. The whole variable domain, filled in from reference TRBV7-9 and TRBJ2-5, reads DTGVSQNPRHKITKRGQNVTFRCDPISEHNRLYWYRQTLGQGPEFLTYFQNEAQLEKSRLLSDRFSAERPKGSFSTLEIQRTEQGDSAMYLCASSLVGLAGDVRWQETQYFGPGTRLLVL.

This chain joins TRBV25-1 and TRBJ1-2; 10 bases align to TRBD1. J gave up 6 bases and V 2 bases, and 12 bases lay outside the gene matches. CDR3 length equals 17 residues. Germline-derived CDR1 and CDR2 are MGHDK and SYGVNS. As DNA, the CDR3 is TGTGCCAGCAGTGAACCCACTAATAGACAGGGGGCGGATGGCTACACCTTC. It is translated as CASSEPTNRQGADGYTF.

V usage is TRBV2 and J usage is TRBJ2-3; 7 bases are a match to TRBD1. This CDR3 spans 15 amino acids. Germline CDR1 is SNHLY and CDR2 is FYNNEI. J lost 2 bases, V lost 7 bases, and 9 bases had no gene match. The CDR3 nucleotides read TGTGCCAGCATCCGGGACAGTCCATACACAGATACGCAGTATTTT. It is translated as CASIRDSPYTDTQYF.

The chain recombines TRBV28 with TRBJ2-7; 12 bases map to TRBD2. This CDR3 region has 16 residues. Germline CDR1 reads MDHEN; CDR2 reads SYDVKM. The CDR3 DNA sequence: TGTGTCAGCAGTGCTAGCGGGGGGGCCAGTTCCTACGAGCAGTACGTC. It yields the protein CVSSASGGASSYEQYV.

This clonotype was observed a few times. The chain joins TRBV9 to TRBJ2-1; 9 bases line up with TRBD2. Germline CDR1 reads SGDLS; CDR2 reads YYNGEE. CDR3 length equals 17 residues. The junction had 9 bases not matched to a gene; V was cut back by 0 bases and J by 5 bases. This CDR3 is CASSVVGSGGKDNEQFF. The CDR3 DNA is TGTGCCAGCAGCGTAGTAGGTAGCGGGGGAAAGGACAATGAGCAGTTCTTC.

The CDR3 loop is CASSYNGYEQYV. The DNA of the CDR3 is TGTGCCAGCAGTTACAACGGCTACGAGCAGTACGTC. The chain uses TRBV6-2 or TRBV6-3 and TRBJ2-7; D call uncertain. The CDR3 consists of 12 residues. The V and J ends lost 2 bases and 3 bases respectively, with 5 bases between them. The germline V gene encodes CDR1 MNHEY and CDR2 SVGEGT.

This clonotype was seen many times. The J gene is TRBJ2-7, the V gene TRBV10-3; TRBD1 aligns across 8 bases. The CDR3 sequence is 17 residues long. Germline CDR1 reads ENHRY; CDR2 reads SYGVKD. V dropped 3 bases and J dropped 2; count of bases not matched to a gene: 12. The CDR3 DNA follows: TGTGCCATCAGTGATCCCAGGGGGCGACGACCCCCCTACGAGCAGTACTTC. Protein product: CAISDPRGRRPPYEQYF.

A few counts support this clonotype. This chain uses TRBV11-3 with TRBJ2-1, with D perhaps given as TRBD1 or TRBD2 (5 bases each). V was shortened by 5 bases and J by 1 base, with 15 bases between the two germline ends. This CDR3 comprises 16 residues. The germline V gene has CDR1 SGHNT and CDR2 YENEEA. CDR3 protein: CASSEGRQESYNEQFF. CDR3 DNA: TGTGCCAGCAGCGAGGGGCGGCAGGAGTCCTACAATGAGCAGTTCTTC.

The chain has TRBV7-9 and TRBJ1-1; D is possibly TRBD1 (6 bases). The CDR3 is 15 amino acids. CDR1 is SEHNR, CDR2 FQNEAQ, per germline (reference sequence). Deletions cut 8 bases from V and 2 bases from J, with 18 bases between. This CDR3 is CASLDSGAKNTEAFF. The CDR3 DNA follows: TGTGCCAGCTTAGATTCGGGGGCGAAAAACACTGAAGCTTTCTTT.

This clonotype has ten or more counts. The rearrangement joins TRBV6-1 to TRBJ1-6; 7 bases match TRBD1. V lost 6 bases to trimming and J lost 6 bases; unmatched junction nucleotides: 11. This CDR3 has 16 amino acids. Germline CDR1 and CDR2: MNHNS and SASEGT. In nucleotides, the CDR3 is TGTGCCAGCAGCGCCCGACCAGGACAGGCTAATTCACCCCTCCACTTT. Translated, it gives CASSARPGQANSPLHF.

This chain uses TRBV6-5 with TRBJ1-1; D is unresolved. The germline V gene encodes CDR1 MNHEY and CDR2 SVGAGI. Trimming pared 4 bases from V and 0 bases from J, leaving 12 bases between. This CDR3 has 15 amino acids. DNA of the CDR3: TGTGCCAGCAGTTTGACAATGATCCTGAACACTGAAGCTTTCTTT. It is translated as CASSLTMILNTEAFF.

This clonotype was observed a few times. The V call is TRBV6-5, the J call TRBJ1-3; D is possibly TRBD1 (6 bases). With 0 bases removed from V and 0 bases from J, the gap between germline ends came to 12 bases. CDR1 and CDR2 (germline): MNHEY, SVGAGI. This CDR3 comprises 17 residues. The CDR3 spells CASSYSGGLLSGNTIYF. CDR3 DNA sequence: TGTGCCAGCAGTTACTCGGGGGGCCTGCTCTCTGGAAACACCATATATTTT.

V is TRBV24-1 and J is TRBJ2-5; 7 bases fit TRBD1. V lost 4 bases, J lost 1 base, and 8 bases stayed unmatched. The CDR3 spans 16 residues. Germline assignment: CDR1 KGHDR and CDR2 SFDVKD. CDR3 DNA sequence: TGTGCCACCAGTGACCTTCCCGGACAGGCCCAAGAGACCCAGTACTTC. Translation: CATSDLPGQAQETQYF.

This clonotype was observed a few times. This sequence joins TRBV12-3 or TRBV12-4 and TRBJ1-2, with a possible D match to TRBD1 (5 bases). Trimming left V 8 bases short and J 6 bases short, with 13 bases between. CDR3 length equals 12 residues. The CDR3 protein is CASGYLTDGYTF. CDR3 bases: TGTGCCAGCGGATACCTGACAGATGGCTACACCTTC.

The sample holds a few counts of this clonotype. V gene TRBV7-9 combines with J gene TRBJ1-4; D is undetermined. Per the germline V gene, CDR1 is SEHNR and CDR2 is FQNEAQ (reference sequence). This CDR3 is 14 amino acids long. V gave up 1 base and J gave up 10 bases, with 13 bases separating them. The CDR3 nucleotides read TGTGCCAGCAGCTTAGAGGGCATCTCGGGAAAACTGTTTTTT. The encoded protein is CASSLEGISGKLFF. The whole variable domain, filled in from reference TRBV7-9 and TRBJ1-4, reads DTGVSQNPRHKITKRGQNVTFRCDPISEHNRLYWYRQTLGQGPEFLTYFQNEAQLEKSRLLSDRFSAERPKGSFSTLEIQRTEQGDSAMYLCASSLEGISGKLFFGSGTQLSVL.

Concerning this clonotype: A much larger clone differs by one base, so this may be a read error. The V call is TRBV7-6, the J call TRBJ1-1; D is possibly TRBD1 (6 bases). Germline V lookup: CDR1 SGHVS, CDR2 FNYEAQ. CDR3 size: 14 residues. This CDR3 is CASSPGAPNAEAFF. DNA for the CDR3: TGTGCCAGCAGCCCAGGGGCTCCGAACGCTGAAGCTTTCTTT.

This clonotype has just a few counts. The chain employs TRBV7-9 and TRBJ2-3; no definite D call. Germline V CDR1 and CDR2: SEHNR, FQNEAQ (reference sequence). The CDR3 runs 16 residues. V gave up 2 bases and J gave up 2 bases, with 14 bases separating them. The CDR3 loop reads CASSLRSYGDTDTQYF. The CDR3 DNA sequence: TGTGCCAGCAGCTTACGTTCCTATGGGGACACAGATACGCAGTATTTT.

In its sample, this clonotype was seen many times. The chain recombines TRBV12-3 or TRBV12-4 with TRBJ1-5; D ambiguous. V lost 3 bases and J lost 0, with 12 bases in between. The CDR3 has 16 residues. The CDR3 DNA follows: TGTGCCAGCAGTTTTGCGGGCTTGGTTAGCAATCAGCCCCAGCATTTT. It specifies CASSFAGLVSNQPQHF.

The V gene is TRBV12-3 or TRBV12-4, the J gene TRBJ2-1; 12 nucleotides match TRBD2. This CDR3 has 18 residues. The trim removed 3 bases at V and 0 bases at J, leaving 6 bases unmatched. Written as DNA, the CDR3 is TGTGCCAGCAGTTTCAGGACTAGCGGGGCGAGCTCCTACAATGAGCAGTTCTTC. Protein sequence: CASSFRTSGASSYNEQFF.